Shown below are 2 T cell receptor beta chains from a single sample sequenced in a study of blood T cell repertoires in COVID-19. The repertoire was sequenced with immunoSEQ multiplex PCR; TCRdb's copy has only in-frame clones and lacks some. The sample lists 100,000 to 130,000 clones, around 90% occurring once. Material for sequencing was peripheral blood. These receptors all come from a woman aged 25 to 39 with acute or convalescent COVID-19.

This clone came up once. The chain recombines TRBV6-6 with TRBJ1-2; no clear D gene. CDR3 size: 14 residues. V lost 7 bases and J 0 bases, leaving 12 bases between the germline ends. Germline V gene sequence: CDR1 MNHNY, CDR2 SVGAGI (reference sequence). CDR3 residues: CASIAQTTNYGYTF. The CDR3 DNA is TGTGCCAGCATAGCCCAGACGACTAACTATGGCTACACCTTC.

This chain joins TRBV4-2 and TRBJ1-6; 7 nucleotides match TRBD1. The CDR3 spans 14 residues. The junction had 7 bases not matched to a gene; V was cut back by 3 bases and J by 11 bases. Germline CDR1 and CDR2: LGHNA and YNFKEQ. CDR3 amino acids: CASSHTGQAAPLHF. Here the CDR3 DNA reads TGTGCCAGCAGCCACACCGGACAGGCAGCACCCCTCCACTTT.